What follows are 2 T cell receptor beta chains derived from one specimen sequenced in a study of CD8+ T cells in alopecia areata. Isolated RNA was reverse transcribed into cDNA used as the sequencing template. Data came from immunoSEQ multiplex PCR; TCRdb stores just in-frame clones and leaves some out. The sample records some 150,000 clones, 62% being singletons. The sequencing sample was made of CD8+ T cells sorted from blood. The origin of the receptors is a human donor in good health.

Here the CDR3 reads CASSVALGGGPLWDTQYF. The CDR3 nucleotides read TGTGCCAGCAGCGTTGCCCTGGGCGGGGGCCCCCTTTGGGATACGCAGTATTTT. The chain combines TRBV11-2 with TRBJ2-3; TRBD2 is a possible D gene (7 bases). CDR1 is SGHAT and CDR2 is FQNNGV in the germline V gene. Deletions cut 5 bases from V and 6 bases from J, with 27 bases between. The CDR3 is made up of 18 amino acids.

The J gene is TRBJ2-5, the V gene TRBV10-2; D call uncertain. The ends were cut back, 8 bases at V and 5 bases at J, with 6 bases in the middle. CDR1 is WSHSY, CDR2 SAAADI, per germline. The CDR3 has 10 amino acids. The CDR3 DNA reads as TGCGCCAGCTTACAGGAGACCCAGTACTTC. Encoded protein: CASLQETQYF.